This T cell receptor beta chain was captured in a study of EBV T-cell therapy then PD-1 blockade in nasopharyngeal carcinoma. Clones were read by immunoSEQ multiplex PCR, and TCRdb kept only the in-frame ones, dropping some. The table lists about 20,000 clones, under 90% of them singletons. Notes on this clone: What it binds is not known.

Specified time point: 266 days after commencement of treatment, after nivolumab therapy. Stated treatment: AdE1-LMPpoly-expanded autologous EBV-specific T-cell therapy followed by anti-PD-1 nivolumab. This CDR3 spans 11 amino acids. Trimming took off 3 bases at V and 2 bases at J, with 0 bases between the two ends. The V and J genes are TRBV12-3 or TRBV12-4 and TRBJ2-3, with D unresolved. This clonotype was sampled from a man aged 35-49 years with nasopharyngeal carcinoma. The sample in question was CD8+ T cells from blood, obtained around day 260 from a patient whose treatment included autologous EBV-specific T cells and nivolumab. CDR3 coding DNA: TGTGCCAGCAGTTTCACAGATACGCAGTATTTT. It codes for CASSFTDTQYF.